The text below deals with one T cell receptor (beta chain). Its antigen is currently unknown. This specimen comes from a study of T-cell reconstitution after alpha-beta-depleted transplantation in children. Unique molecular identifiers were incorporated during preparation of the TCRbeta library. One entry per CDR3 protein, called by TCRdb with MiXCR from the PCR reads. The table records 450,000 to 700,000 distinct CDR3 sequences, more than 20% of them present only once. The CDR3 extends over 16 amino acids. V lost 0 bases, J lost 2 bases, and 15 bases lay in between. Germline V gives CDR1 SQVTM, CDR2 ANQGSEA. Points from the study as a whole: Some patients' high day-60 TCRbeta diversity was traced to surviving recipient T cells and thymic progenitors. T-cell numbers and diversity, one year after transplant, stemmed largely from T cells that were newly produced. About two months after transplant, alpha-beta T cells reportedly came from several hundred expanded graft clones.

Sequencing used PBMCs, obtained before TCRalphabeta/CD19-depleted stem cell transplant. This sequence joins TRBV29-1 and TRBJ2-3, with D perhaps assigned TRBD1 or TRBD2 (5 bases each). The clonotype originates from a boy under two years old with Wiskott-Aldrich syndrome, due to receive a stem cell transplant. Here the CDR3 reads CSVEDLGRPPTDTQYF. CDR3 nucleotides: TGCAGCGTTGAAGATCTGGGACGGCCACCCACAGATACGCAGTATTTT.